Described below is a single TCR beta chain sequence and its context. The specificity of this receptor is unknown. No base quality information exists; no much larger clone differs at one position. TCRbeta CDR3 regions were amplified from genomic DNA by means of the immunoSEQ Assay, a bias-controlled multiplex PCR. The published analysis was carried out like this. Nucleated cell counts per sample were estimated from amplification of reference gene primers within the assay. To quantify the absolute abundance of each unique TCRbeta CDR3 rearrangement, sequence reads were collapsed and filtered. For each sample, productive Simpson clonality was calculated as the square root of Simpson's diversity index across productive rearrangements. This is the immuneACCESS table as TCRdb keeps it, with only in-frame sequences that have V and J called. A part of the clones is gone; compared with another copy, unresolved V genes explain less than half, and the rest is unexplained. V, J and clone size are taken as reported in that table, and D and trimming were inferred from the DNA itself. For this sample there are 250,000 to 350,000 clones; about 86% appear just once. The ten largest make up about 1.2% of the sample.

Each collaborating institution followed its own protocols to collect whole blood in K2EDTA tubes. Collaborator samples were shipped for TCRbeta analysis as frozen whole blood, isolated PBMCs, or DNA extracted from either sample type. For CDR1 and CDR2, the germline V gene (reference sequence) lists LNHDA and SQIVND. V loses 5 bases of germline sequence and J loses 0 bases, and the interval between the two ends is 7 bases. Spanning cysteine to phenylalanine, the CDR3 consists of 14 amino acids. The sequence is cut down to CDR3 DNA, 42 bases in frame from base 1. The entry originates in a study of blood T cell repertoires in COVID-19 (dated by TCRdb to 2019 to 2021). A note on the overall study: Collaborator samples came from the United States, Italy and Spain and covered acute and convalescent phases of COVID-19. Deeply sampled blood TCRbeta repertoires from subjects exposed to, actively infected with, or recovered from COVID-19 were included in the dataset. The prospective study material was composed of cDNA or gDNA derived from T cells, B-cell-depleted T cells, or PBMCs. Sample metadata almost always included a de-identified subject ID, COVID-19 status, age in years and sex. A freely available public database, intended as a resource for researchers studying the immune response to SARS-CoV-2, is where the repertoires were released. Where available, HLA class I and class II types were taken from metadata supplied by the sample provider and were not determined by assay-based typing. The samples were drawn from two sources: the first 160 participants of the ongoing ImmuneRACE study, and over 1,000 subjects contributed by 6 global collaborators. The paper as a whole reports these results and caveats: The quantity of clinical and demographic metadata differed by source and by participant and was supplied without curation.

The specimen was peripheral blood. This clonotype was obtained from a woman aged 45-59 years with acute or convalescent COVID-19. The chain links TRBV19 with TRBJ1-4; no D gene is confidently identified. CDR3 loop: CASSWQATNEKLFF. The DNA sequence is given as TGTGCCAGTAGTTGGCAGGCAACTAATGAAAAACTGTTTTTT.